Only a few counts were recorded for the clone carrying this TCR beta chain. The length of the CDR3 is 15 residues. Trimming removed 3 bases from V and 5 bases from J, with 16 bases in between. Germline V lookup: CDR1 SNHLY, CDR2 FYNNEI. This sample is part of a study of quantifying T cell responses using KT2 cells. At the level of the study: TCR alpha and beta constant-region primers primed reverse transcription of RNA.

An oligo carrying a UMI was ligated to the cDNA 3' end. The first PCR ran 4 to 5 cycles with an equimolar RC1.1 and RC1.2 beta primer mix. TCRdb re-called the UMI-ligation and nested PCR reads with MiXCR, one entry per CDR3 protein. The profile covers more than 55,000 distinct CDR3 sequences, with 9% to 15% appearing a single time and approximately 10% taken by the ten largest. The sample consisted of PBMCs spiked with cells of the T cell clone KT2. This clonotype was sampled from a human donor. The chain is built from TRBV2 and TRBJ2-5; tentatively, D is TRBD1 (5 bases). CDR3 nucleotides: TGTGCCAGCAGTGATAGAACAGGCCCGAGGGAGACCCAGTACTTC. Translated, it gives CASSDRTGPRETQYF.